This T cell receptor (beta chain) comes out of a study of blood T cell repertoires in COVID-19. On the study more broadly: Samples representing acute and convalescent COVID-19 were sourced from the United States, Italy and Spain. PBMCs, B-cell-depleted T cells, or T cells were the source of the cDNA or gDNA that made up the material.

CDR1 and CDR2 (germline): KGHDR, SFDVKD. Trimming took 6 bases from V and 7 from J; bases not matched to a gene: 9. CDR3 size: 15 residues. Method: immunoSEQ multiplex PCR; TCRdb's copy keeps in-frame clones and lacks some. The sample lists about 390,000 clones, around nine tenths occurring once. Two consecutive negative NP/OP PCR tests, clearance, or resolved symptoms defined Cohort 3 recovery. V gene TRBV24-1 combines with J gene TRBJ2-4; 9 nucleotides align to TRBD1. The clonotype was recovered from a woman aged 45-65 years who had recovered from COVID-19. The sequenced material came from PBMCs or T cells enriched from blood (not recorded which). The CDR3 is CATSSGTGSRNIQYF. CDR3 in DNA: TGTGCCACCAGTTCCGGGACAGGGAGTCGGAACATTCAGTACTTC.